The present T cell receptor beta chain was sequenced within a study of blood T cell repertoires in COVID-19. Overall study: Samples of COVID-19 (acute and convalescent) were obtained from the United States, Italy and Spain. PBMCs, B-cell-depleted T cells, or T cells provided the cDNA or gDNA that made up the material.

Patients from Seattle were sampled longitudinally, starting during active infection. Per the original data handling: Estimation of nucleated cell counts relied on the amplification of reference gene primers. Method: immunoSEQ multiplex PCR; TCRdb's copy keeps in-frame clones and lacks some. V, J and clone size were drawn from that table, and D and trimming were deduced from the DNA. In the table there are 130,000 to 150,000 clones, approximately 85% of which are singletons. The V and J ends lost 0 bases and 2 bases, in that order; junction bases with no gene match: 9. The CDR3 contains 18 residues. Germline lookup yields CDR1 SGHNT and CDR2 YYREEE (reference sequence).

The sample comprised peripheral blood. The source of this sequence is a woman aged 55-70 years with COVID-19, enrolled during active disease. V is TRBV5-4 and J is TRBJ2-5, with 11 bases aligning to TRBD2. DNA of the CDR3: TGTGCCAGCAGCTTGGGCCCGCTAGCGGGGGGTTATCAAGAGACCCAGTACTTC. Protein: CASSLGPLAGGYQETQYF. The full variable domain, with the rest looked up from reference TRBV5-4 and TRBJ2-5, is ETGVTQSPTHLIKTRGQQVTLRCSSQSGHNTVSWYQQALGQGPQFIFQYYREEENGRGNFPPRFSGLQFPNYSSELNVNALELDDSALYLCASSLGPLAGGYQETQYFGPGTRLLVL.